Shown below are 17 T cell receptor beta chains from a single sample sequenced in a study of blood T cell repertoires in COVID-19. Data came from immunoSEQ multiplex PCR; TCRdb stores just in-frame clones and leaves some out. The data show 200,000 or so clones, 80% to 90% seen once. The sequencing input was PBMCs or T cells enriched from blood (not recorded which). These receptors all come from a man in his thirties or forties in a cohort exposed to, infected with or recovered from COVID-19 (not recorded which).

The V and J genes are TRBV7-6 and TRBJ2-7, with 8 bases aligning to TRBD1. In germline, CDR1 is SGHVS, CDR2 FNYEAQ. This CDR3 is 17 amino acids long. The J segment lost 5 bases and the V segment lost 5 bases, leaving 17 bases of the junction unmatched. Here the CDR3 reads CASSARIRGQGANEQYF. CDR3 coding DNA: TGTGCCAGCAGCGCGCGGATAAGGGGGCAGGGGGCAAACGAGCAGTACTTC.

The rearrangement uses TRBV7-2 and TRBJ1-1, with TRBD1 as a possible D gene (5 bases). Looked up from germline, CDR1 is SGHTA and CDR2 is FQGNSA. The V gene lost 5 bases and the J gene lost 6 bases, with 13 bases spanning the gap. The length of the CDR3 is 13 residues. This chain's CDR3 is CASSRQLLPEAFF. CDR3 coding DNA: TGTGCCAGCAGCCGACAGTTATTACCTGAAGCTTTCTTT.

This clone was observed a single time. J is TRBJ2-7 and V is TRBV27, with 9 bases that match TRBD1. The length of the CDR3 is 14 residues. With 5 bases clipped from V and 2 bases from J, the junction kept 4 bases outside the gene matches. Germline-derived CDR1 and CDR2 are MNHEY and SMNVEV (reference sequence). CDR3 sequence reads: CASSAGTGPYEQYF. In DNA form, the CDR3 reads TGTGCCAGCAGTGCCGGGACAGGGCCCTACGAGCAGTACTTC.

The V and J genes are TRBV18 and TRBJ2-7; 9 bases match TRBD1. Losses at the gene ends were 6 bases for V and 3 bases for J; bases not matched to a gene: 6. The CDR3 is made up of 14 amino acids. The germline V gene has CDR1 KGHSH and CDR2 LQKENI. Written as DNA, the CDR3 is TGTGCCAGCTCTCTGATGGACAGGGGCTACGAGCAGTACTTC. As protein: CASSLMDRGYEQYF.

Of note for this clone: Within the sample, other DNA sequences also encode this same CDR3. This chain uses TRBV6-5 with TRBJ2-7; weak D call: TRBD1 (5 bases). The CDR3 runs 11 residues. With 8 bases removed from V and 2 bases from J, the gap between germline ends came to 7 bases. Germline V gene data show CDR1 as MNHEY and CDR2 as SVGAGI. The chain's CDR3 is CASSRAYEQYF. CDR3 bases: TGTGCCAGCTCCAGGGCCTACGAGCAGTACTTC.

This chain links TRBV27 with TRBJ1-4; a possible D gene is TRBD1 (5 bases). V dropped 4 bases and J dropped 8 bases, with 14 bases sitting between them. CDR1 is MNHEY and CDR2 is SMNVEV in the germline V gene (reference sequence). The CDR3 runs to 14 residues. CDR3 protein: CASSSGTGGEKLFF. CDR3 DNA: TGTGCCAGCAGTTCCGGGACGGGGGGGGAAAAACTGTTTTTT.

This clone was seen a few times. The V and J genes are TRBV6-5 and TRBJ2-1, with 10 bases lining up with TRBD2. The germline gives CDR1 MNHEY, CDR2 SVGAGI. V was pared by 5 bases and J by 7 bases, with 8 bases of the junction left unmatched. The CDR3 consists of 15 residues. The CDR3 DNA reads TGTGCCAGCAGTCGGACTAGCGGATGGGAAAATGAGCAGTTCTTC. It codes for CASSRTSGWENEQFF.

The gene calls are TRBV28 and TRBJ2-3, with D unclear. Trimming took 7 bases from V and 0 from J, leaving 17 bases between them. The CDR3 length is 16 residues. Germline-derived CDR1 and CDR2 are MDHEN and SYDVKM. The CDR3 loop is CASTLPLKISTDTQYF. CDR3 sequence (DNA): TGTGCCAGCACTCTTCCACTCAAGATTAGCACAGATACGCAGTATTTT.

The rearrangement uses TRBV20-1 and TRBJ1-2, with 7 bases fitting TRBD1. The CDR3 spans 11 residues. CDR1 is DFQATT and CDR2 is SNEGSKA in the germline V gene (reference sequence). CDR3 amino acids: CSIRQGYGYTF. CDR3 DNA: TGCAGCATCCGACAGGGCTATGGCTACACCTTC.

The V call is TRBV29-1, the J call TRBJ2-7; D is undetermined. The CDR3 runs 14 residues. Germline V gene sequence: CDR1 SQVTM, CDR2 ANQGSEA. Trimming took 4 bases from V and 0 from J, leaving 13 bases between them. The CDR3 reads CSVVSRSSSYEQYF. The CDR3 DNA reads TGCAGCGTTGTTTCCCGATCGAGCTCCTACGAGCAGTACTTC.

The gene calls are TRBV25-1 and TRBJ2-1; TRBD1 matches at 7 bases. The V gene end was trimmed by 3 bases and the J gene end by 0 bases; junction bases not matched to a gene: 5. Per germline, CDR1 MGHDK and CDR2 SYGVNS. CDR3 size: 16 residues. The CDR3 region is CASSDRDRISYNEQFF. The CDR3 nucleotides read TGTGCCAGCAGTGACCGGGACAGAATCTCCTACAATGAGCAGTTCTTC. The full variable domain, rest sourced from reference TRBV25-1 and TRBJ2-1, is EADIYQTPRYLVIGTGKKITLECSQTMGHDKMYWYQQDPGMELHLIHYSYGVNSTEKGDLSSESTVSRIRTEHFPLTLESARPSHTSQYLCASSDRDRISYNEQFFGPGTRLTVL.

In this sample, this clone turned up once. The rearrangement joins TRBV5-1 to TRBJ2-3; D gene unclear. The V and J ends lost 2 bases and 0 bases respectively, with 13 bases between them. CDR1 and CDR2 (germline): SGHRS, YFSETQ. The CDR3 runs 16 residues. CDR3 amino acids: CASSFRRRSSTDTQYF. Here the CDR3 DNA reads TGCGCCAGCAGCTTTCGGAGAAGATCTAGCACAGATACGCAGTATTTT. Combining the CDR3 with reference TRBV5-1 and TRBJ2-3 gives the whole variable domain KAGVTQTPRYLIKTRGQQVTLSCSPISGHRSVSWYQQTPGQGLQFLFEYFSETQRNKGNFPGRFSGRQFSNSRSEMNVSTLELGDSALYLCASSFRRRSSTDTQYFGPGTRLTVL.

This chain uses TRBV21-1 with TRBJ2-3; whether TRBD1, the table's D call, matches the DNA was not checked. TRBV21-1 is marked as a pseudogene. This CDR3 contains 17 residues. The CDR3, as DNA: TGTGCCAGCAGCAAAGGAGGTTATACAGGGAACACAGATACGCAGTATTTT. This codes for CASSKGGYTGNTDTQYF.

For the CDR3, the DNA is TGTGCCAGCAGCTTCACCGGGAGACAAGAGACCCAGTACTTC. This gives the protein CASSFTGRQETQYF. The chain joins TRBV7-9 to TRBJ2-5; D perhaps matches TRBD2 (6 bases). V was cut by 3 bases and J by 2 bases, with 10 bases left in between. Germline CDR1 is SEHNR and CDR2 is FQNEAQ (reference sequence). The length of the CDR3 is 14 residues. The variable domain in full, completed from reference TRBV7-9 and TRBJ2-5, reads DTGVSQNPRHKITKRGQNVTFRCDPISEHNRLYWYRQTLGQGPEFLTYFQNEAQLEKSRLLSDRFSAERPKGSFSTLEIQRTEQGDSAMYLCASSFTGRQETQYFGPGTRLLVL.

The J gene is TRBJ2-1, the V gene TRBV29-1; the match to TRBD2 covers 13 bases. The CDR3 extends over 15 amino acids. Looked up from germline, CDR1 is SQVTM and CDR2 is ANQGSEA. V gave up 5 bases and J gave up 7 bases; unmatched junction bases: 8. CDR3 region: CSVTGLAGVVNEQFF. CDR3 DNA sequence: TGCAGCGTTACTGGACTAGCGGGAGTAGTAAATGAGCAGTTCTTC.

The rearrangement joins TRBV2 to TRBJ1-5, with D hard to call. The CDR3 consists of 15 residues. Trimming removed 6 bases from V and 1 base from J, with 13 bases in between. Germline assignment: CDR1 SNHLY and CDR2 FYNNEI. The CDR3 DNA reads as TGTGCCAGCAGCTGGATAACGGAGAGCAATCAGCCCCAGCATTTT. Its translation: CASSWITESNQPQHF.

This rearrangement joins TRBV29-1 to TRBJ2-3; 7 nucleotides line up with TRBD2. The CDR3 consists of 15 residues. The V and J ends lost 3 bases and 0 bases, in that order; junction bases with no gene match: 6. Germline V gives CDR1 SQVTM, CDR2 ANQGSEA. CDR3 in amino acids: CSVDWWEGSTDTQYF. The DNA for the CDR3 is TGCAGCGTTGATTGGTGGGAGGGAAGCACAGATACGCAGTATTTT.